The 4 T cell receptor beta chains below come from one sample, sequenced in a study of blood T cell repertoires in COVID-19. Sequencing was performed with immunoSEQ multiplex PCR; in TCRdb, only in-frame clones are kept and a portion is missing. The sample holds 200,000 to 250,000 clones, 80% seen once. The sequencing sample was made of PBMCs or T cells enriched from blood (not recorded which). These receptor sequences come from a woman aged 40-49 years with acute COVID-19.

This chain uses TRBV29-1 with TRBJ2-5; 9 positions agree with TRBD2. From germline, CDR1 is SQVTM and CDR2 ANQGSEA. V dropped 7 bases and J dropped 13; count of bases not matched to a gene: 13. The CDR3 is 12 residues long. In nucleotides, the CDR3 is TGCAGCGCGGAGACTAGCGGCCCCCTTCTGTACTTC. This encodes CSAETSGPLLYF. Full variable domain (remainder filled in from reference TRBV29-1 and TRBJ2-5): SAVISQKPSRDICQRGTSLTIQCQVDSQVTMMFWYRQQPGQSLTLIATANQGSEATYESGFVIDKFPISRPNLTFSTLTVSNMSPEDSSIYLCSAETSGPLLYFGPGTRLLVL.

The chain joins TRBV4-1 to TRBJ2-1; D is ambiguous. There are 15 residues in the CDR3. Per germline, CDR1 MGHRA and CDR2 YSYEKL. V dropped 4 bases and J dropped 8 bases, with 18 bases sitting between them. The CDR3 reads CASSPEAQPFDEQFF. For the CDR3, the DNA is TGCGCCAGCAGCCCAGAGGCACAGCCTTTCGATGAGCAGTTCTTC.

The chain employs TRBV7-9 and TRBJ1-2; D not resolved. This CDR3 has 14 amino acids. Germline lookup yields CDR1 SEHNR and CDR2 FQNEAQ (reference sequence). V dropped 5 bases and J dropped 1 base, with 11 bases sitting between them. The CDR3 loop is CASSPRGVNYGYTF. In DNA form, the CDR3 reads TGTGCCAGCAGCCCACGAGGCGTTAACTATGGCTACACCTTC.

The chain recombines TRBV28 with TRBJ1-1, with D perhaps TRBD1 (5 bases). In germline, CDR1 is MDHEN, CDR2 SYDVKM. The CDR3 runs 14 residues. Trimming took off 3 bases at V and 3 bases at J, with 11 bases between the two ends. The CDR3 is CASSFPGSHTEAFF. CDR3 DNA: TGTGCCAGCAGTTTTCCAGGGTCTCACACTGAAGCTTTCTTT.